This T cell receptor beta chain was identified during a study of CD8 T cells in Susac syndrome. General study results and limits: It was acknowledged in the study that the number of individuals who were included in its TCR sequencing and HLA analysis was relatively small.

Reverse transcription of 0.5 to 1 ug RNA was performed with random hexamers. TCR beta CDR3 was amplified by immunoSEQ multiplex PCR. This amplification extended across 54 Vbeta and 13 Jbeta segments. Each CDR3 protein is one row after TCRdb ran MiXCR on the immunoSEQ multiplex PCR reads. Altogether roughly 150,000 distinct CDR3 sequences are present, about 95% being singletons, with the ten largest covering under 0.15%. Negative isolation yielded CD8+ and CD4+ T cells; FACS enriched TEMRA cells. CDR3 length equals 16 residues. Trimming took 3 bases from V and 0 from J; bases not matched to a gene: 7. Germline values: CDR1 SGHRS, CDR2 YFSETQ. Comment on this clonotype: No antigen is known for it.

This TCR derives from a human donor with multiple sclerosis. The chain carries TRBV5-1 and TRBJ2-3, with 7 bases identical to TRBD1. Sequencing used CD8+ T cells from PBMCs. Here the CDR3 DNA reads TGCGCCAGCAGCTCCCGGACAGGTAGAAGCACAGATACGCAGTATTTT. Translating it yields CASSSRTGRSTDTQYF.